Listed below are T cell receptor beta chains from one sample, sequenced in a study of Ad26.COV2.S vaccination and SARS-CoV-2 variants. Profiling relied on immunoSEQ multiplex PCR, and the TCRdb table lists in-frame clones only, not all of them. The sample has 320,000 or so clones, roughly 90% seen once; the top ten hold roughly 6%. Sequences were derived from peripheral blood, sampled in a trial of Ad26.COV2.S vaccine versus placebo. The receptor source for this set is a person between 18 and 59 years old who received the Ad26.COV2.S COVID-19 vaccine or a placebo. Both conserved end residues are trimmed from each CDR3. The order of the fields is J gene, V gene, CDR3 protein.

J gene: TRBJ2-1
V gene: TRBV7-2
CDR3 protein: ATTSGGASYNEQF

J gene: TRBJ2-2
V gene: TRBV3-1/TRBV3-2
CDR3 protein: ASSRGTGELF

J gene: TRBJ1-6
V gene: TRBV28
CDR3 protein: ASSLKGGEEDFCNSPLH

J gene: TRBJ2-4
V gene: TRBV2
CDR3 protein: AGRQGISSNQY

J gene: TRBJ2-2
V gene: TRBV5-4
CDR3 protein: ASNQRNTGELF

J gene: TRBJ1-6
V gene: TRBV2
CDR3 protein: ASRATGDNSPLH

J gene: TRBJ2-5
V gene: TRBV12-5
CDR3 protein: ASGPYSGGWGETQY

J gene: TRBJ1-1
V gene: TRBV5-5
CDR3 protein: ASSLEGHILAEAF

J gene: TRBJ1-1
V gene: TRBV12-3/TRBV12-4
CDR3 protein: ASSFRNTEAF

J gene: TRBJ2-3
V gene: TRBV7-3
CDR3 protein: ASSLQTSLSTDTQY

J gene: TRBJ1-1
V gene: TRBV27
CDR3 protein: ASSLSGQARSTEAF

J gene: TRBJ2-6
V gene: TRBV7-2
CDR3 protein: ASSLGPSGANVLT

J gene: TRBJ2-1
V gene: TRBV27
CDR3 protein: ASRFSGSHNEQF

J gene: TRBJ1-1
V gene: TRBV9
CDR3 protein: ASSPPTGWGTEAF

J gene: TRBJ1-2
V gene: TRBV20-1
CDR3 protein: SASTGTGVGGYT

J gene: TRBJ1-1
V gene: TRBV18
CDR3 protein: ASSPLMNTEAF

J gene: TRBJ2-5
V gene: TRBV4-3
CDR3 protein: ASSQAGNAGETQY

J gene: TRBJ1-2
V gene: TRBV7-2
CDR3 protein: ASSETGGDGYT

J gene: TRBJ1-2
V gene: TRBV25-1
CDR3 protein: ASGGGDYGYT

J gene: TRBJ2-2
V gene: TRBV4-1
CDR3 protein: ASSLLKGYRGATGELF

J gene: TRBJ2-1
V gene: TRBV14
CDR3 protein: ASSPFAGGPKFYNEQF

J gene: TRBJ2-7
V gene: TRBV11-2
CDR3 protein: ASSFQEVSGGAGYEQY

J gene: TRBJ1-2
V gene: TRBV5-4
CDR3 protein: ASSPLGAGNGYT

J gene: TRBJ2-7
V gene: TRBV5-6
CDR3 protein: ASSLSGGLPYEQY

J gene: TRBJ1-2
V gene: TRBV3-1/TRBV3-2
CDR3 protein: ASSQDRTGGGGYT

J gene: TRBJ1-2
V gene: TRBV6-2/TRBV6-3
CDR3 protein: ASSYPIRGANYGYT

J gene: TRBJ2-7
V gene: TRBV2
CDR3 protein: ASTSASGGVEFYEQY

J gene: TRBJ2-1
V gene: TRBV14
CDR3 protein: ASSQVGYNEQF

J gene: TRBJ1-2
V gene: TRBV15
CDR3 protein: ATSLRTGSFGYT

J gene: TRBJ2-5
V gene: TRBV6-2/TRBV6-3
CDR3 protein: ASSYDGASGKAQY

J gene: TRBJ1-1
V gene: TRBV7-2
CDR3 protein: ASSFTGPNTEAF

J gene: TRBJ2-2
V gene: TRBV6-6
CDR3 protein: ASSYGASANTGELF

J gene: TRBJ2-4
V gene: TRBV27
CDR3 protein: ASSADTGTVAKNIQY

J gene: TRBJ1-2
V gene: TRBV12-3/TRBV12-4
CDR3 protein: ASTVGGYGYT

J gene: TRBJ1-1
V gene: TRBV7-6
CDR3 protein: ASSSTEMNTEAF

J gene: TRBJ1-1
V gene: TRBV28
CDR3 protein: ASSLTGGSTEAF

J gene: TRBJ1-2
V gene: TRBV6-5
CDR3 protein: ATMDGGAVYGYT

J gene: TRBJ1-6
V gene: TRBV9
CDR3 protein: ASSKGQGGVRSPLH

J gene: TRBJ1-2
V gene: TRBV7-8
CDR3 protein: ASTLRQSLANYGYT

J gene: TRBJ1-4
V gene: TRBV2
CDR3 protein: ASRPQGWVNEKLF

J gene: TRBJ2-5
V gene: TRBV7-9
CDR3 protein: ASSPPYLETQY

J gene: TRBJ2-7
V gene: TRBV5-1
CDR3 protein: ASRDPRYSYEQY

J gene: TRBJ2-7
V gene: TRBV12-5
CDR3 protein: ASGPDRAYEQY

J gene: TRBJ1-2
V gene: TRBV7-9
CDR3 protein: ASSLVRHSNYGYT

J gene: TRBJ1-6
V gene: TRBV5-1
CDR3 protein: ASSHDRVNSPLH

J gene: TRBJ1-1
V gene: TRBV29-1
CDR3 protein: SVGYTSWAEAF

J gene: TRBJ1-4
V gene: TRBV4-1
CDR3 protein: ASNPTGGGGEKLF

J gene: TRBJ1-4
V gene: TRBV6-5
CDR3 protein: ASGTGQKLF

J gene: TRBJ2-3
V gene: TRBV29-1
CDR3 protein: SVSPRLAVEVDTQY

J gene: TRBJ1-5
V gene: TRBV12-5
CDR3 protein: ASGFKENQPQH

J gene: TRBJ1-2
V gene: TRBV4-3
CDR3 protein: ASRGQGLGYT

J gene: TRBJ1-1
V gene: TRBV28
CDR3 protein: ASRPRQISTEAF

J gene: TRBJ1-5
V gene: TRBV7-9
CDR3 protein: ASSPPQGENQPQH

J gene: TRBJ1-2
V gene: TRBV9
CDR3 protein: ASSAPNEMAAGYT

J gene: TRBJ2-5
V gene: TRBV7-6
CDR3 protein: ASSLGLAGVVQETQY

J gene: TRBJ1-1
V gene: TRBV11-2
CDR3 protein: ASSLPPHLRGTEAF

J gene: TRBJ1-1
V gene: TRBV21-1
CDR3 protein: ATTLTDQMNTEAF

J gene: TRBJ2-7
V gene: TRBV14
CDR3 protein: ASSHGLGKSYEQY

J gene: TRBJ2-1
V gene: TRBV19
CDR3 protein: ASSIEGQGPDEQF